Below are 4 T cell receptor beta chains sequenced from a single sample in a study of control samples from healthy donors and cancer patients. TCRdb's copy holds only in-frame clones and misses some; the assay was immunoSEQ multiplex PCR. The sample holds 160,000 or so clones, over 90% seen once. Sequencing input: blood. The source is a man aged 50-59 years in good health.

V gene TRBV10-3 combines with J gene TRBJ2-7; possibly TRBD2 for D (5 bases). V lost 11 bases and J 5 bases, leaving 19 bases between the germline ends. The CDR3 contains 13 residues. Germline V lookup: CDR1 ENHRY, CDR2 SYGVKD. As DNA, the CDR3 is TGTGCCGCACAAACGAGGGATTCCGACGAGCAGTACTTC. This translates into CAAQTRDSDEQYF.

This chain joins TRBV2 and TRBJ2-2; TRBD1 aligns across 7 bases. The CDR3 sequence is 14 residues long. Germline-derived CDR1 and CDR2 are SNHLY and FYNNEI. J was trimmed by 4 bases and V by 6 bases; bases with no gene match: 5. The CDR3 sequence: CASRGQSSTGELFF. CDR3 in DNA: TGTGCCAGCAGGGGACAGTCAAGCACCGGGGAGCTGTTTTTT. The full variable domain, rest sourced from reference TRBV2 and TRBJ2-2, is EPEVTQTPSHQVTQMGQEVILRCVPISNHLYFYWYRQILGQKVEFLVSFYNNEISEKSEIFDDQFSVERPDGSNFTLKIRSTKLEDSAMYFCASRGQSSTGELFFGEGSRLTVL.

The chain carries TRBV2 and TRBJ2-1; 13 nucleotides line up with TRBD2. The CDR3 sequence is 19 residues long. The germline V gene has CDR1 SNHLY and CDR2 FYNNEI. Trimming at V came to 0 bases and at J to 4 bases, leaving 9 bases not matched to a gene. CDR3 nucleotides: TGTGCCAGCAGTGAAGCTGCCTACCCGGGACTAGCGGGATACAATGAGCAGTTCTTC. Residues: CASSEAAYPGLAGYNEQFF.

V is TRBV15 and J is TRBJ2-1; no firm D call. This CDR3 is 14 amino acids long. With 2 bases removed from V and 7 bases from J, the gap between germline ends came to 12 bases. The V gene's germline CDR1 is LNHNV and CDR2 YYDKDF (reference sequence). This CDR3 is CATSRPSGENEQFF. The CDR3 DNA follows: TGTGCCACCAGCAGACCTAGTGGAGAGAATGAGCAGTTCTTC.